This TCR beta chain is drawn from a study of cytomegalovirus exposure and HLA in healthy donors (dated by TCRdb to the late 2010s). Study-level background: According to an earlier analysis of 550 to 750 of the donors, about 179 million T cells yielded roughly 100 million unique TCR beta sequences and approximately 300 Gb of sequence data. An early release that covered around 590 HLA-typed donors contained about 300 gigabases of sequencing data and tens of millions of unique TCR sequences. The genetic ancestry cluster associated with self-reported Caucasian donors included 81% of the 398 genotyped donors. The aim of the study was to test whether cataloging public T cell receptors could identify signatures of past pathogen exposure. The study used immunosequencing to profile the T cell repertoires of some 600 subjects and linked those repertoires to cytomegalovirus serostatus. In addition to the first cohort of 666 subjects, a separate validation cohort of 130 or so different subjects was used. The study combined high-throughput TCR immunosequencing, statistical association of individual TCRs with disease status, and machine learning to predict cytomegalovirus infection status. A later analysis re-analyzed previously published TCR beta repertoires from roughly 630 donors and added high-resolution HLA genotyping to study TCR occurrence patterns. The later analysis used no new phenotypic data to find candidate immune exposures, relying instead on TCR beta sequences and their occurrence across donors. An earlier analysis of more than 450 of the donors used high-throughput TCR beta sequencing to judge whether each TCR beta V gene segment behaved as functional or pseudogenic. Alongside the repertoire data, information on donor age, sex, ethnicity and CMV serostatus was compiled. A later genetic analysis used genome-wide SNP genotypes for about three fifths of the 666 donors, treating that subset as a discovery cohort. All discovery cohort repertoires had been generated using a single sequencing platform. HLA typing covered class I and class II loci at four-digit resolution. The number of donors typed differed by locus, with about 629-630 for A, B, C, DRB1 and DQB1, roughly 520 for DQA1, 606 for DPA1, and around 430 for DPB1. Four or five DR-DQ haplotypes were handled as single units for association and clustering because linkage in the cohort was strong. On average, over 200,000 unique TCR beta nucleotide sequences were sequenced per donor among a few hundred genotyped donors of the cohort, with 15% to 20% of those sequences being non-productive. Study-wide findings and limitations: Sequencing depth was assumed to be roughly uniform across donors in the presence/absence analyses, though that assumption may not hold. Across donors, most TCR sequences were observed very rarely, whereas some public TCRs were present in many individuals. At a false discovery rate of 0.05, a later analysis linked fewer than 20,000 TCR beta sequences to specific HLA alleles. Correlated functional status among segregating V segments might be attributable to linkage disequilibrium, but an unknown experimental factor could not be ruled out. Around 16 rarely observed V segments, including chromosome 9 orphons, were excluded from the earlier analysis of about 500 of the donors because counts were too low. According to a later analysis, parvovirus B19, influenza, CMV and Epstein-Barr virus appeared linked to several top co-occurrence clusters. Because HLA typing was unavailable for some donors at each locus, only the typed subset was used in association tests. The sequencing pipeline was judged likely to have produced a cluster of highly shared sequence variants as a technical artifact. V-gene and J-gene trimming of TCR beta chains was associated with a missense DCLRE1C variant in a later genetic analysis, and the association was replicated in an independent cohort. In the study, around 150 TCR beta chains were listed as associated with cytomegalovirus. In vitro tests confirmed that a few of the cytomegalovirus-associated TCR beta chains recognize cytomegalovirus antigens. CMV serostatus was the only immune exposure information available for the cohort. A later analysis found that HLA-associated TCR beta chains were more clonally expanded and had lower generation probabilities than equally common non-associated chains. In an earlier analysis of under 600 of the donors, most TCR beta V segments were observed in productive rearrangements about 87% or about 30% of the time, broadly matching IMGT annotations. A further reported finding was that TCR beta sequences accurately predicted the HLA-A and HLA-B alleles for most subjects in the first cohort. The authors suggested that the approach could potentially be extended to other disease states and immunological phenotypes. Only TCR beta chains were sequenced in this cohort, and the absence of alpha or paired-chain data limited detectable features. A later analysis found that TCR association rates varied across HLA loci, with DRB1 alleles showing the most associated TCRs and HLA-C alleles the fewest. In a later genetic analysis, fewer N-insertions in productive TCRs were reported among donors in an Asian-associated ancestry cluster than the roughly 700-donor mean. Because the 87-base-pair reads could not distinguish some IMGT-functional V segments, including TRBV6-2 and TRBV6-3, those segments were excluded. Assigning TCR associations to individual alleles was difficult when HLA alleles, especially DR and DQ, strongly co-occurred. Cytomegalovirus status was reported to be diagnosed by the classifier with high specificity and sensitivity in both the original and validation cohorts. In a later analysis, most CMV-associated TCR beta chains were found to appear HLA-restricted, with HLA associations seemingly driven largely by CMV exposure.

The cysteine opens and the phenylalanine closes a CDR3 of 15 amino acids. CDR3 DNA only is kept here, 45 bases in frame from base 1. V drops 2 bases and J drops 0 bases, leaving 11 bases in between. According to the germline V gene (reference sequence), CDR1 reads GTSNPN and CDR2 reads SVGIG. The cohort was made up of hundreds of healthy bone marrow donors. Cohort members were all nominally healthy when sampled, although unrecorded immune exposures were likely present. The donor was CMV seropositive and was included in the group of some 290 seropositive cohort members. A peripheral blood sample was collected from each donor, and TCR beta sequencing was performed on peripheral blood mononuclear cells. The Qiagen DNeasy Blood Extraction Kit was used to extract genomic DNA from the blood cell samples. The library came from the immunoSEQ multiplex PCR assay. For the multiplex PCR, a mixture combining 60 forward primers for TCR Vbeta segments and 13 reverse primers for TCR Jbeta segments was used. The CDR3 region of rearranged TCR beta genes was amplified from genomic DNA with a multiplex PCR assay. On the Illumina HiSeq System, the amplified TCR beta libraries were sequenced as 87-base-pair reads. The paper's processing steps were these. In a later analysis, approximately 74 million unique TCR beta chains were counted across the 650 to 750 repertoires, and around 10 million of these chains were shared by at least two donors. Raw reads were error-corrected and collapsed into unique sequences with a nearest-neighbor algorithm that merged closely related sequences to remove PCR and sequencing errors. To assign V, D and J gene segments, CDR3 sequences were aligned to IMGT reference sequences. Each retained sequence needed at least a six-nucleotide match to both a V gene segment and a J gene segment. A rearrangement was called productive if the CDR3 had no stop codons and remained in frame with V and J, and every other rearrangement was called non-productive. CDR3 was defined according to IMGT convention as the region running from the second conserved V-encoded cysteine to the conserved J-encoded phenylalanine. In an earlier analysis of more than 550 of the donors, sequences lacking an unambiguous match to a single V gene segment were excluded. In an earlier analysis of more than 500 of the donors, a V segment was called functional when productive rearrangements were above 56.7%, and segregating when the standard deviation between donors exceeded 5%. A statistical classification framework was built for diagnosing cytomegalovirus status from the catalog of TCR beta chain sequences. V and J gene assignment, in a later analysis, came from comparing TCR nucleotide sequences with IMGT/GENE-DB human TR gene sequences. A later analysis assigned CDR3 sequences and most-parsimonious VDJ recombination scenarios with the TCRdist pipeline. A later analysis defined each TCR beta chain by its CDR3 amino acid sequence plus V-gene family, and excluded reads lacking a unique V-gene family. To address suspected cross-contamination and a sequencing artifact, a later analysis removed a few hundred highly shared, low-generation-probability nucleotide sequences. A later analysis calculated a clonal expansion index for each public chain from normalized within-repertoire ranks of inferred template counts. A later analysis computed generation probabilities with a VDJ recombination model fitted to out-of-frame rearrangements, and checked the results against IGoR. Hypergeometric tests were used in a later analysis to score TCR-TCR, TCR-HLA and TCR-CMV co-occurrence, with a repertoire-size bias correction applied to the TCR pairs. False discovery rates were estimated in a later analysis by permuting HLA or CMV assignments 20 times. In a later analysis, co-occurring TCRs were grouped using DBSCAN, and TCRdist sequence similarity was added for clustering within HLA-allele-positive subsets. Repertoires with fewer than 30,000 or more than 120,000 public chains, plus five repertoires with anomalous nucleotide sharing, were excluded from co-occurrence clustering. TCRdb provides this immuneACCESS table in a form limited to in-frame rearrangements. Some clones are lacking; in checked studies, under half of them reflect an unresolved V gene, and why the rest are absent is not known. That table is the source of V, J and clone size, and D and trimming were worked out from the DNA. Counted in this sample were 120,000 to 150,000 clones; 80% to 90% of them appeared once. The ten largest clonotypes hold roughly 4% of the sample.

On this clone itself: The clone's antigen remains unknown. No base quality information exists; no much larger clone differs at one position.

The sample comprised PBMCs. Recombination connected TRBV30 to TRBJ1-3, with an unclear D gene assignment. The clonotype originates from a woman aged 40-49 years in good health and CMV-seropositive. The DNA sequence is TGTGCCTGGAGTCTTAGCGGGCCCTCTGGAAACACCATATATTTT. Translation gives CAWSLSGPSGNTIYF.